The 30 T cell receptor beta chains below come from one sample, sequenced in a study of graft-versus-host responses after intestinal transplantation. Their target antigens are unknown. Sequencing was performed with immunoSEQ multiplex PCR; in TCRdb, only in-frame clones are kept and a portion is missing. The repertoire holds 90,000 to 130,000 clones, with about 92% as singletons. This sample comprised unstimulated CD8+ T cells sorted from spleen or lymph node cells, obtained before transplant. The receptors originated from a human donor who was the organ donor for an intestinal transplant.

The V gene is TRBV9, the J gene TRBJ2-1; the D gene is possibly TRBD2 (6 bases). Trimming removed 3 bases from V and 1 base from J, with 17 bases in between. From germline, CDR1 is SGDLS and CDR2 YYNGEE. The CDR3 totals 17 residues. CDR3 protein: CASSENPGSKSYNEQFF. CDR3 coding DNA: TGTGCCAGCAGCGAGAACCCCGGGAGTAAATCCTACAATGAGCAGTTCTTC.

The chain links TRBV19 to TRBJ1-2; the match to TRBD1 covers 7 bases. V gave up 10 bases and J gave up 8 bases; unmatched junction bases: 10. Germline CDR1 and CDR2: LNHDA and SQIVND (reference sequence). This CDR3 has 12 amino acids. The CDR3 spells CATGGMLKGYTF. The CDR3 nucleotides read TGTGCCACAGGGGGGATGCTGAAAGGCTACACCTTC.

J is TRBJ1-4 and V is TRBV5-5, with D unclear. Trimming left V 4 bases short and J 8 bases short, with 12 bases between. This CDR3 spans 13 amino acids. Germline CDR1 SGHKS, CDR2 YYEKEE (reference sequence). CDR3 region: CASSLRVVEKLFF. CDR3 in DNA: TGTGCCAGCAGCCTAAGGGTAGTGGAAAAACTGTTTTTT.

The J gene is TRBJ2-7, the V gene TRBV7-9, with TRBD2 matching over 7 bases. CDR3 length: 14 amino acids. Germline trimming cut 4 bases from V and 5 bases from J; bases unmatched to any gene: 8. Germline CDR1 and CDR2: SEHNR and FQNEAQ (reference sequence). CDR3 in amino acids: CASSSGGRGDEQYF. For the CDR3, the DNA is TGTGCCAGCAGCTCCGGGGGGAGGGGCGACGAGCAGTACTTC.

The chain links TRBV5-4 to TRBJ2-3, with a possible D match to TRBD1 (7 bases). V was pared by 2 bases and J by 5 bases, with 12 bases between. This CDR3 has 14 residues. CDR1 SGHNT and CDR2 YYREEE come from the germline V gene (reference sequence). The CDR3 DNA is TGTGCCAGCAGCTTCAGGGGGGCAGGAGATACGCAGTATTTT. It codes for CASSFRGAGDTQYF.

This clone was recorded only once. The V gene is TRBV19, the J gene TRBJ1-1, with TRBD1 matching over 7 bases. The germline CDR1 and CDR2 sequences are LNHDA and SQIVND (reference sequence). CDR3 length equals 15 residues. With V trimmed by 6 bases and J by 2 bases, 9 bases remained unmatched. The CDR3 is CASSESGTANTEAFF. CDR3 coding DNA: TGTGCCAGTAGCGAATCCGGGACAGCCAACACTGAAGCTTTCTTT.

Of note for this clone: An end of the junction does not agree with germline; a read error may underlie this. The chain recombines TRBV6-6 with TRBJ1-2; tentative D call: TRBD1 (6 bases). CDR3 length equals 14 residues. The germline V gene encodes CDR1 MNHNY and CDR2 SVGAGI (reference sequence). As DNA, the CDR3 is TGTGCCAGCAGCCTACCGACAGGAAACTGTGGCTACACCTTC. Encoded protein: CASSLPTGNCGYTF.

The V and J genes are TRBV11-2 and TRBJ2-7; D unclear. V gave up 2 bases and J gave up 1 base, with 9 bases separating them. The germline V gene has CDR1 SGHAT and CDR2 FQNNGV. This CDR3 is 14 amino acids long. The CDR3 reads CASSLYHPSYEQYF. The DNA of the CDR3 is TGTGCCAGCAGCTTATACCACCCATCCTACGAGCAGTACTTC.

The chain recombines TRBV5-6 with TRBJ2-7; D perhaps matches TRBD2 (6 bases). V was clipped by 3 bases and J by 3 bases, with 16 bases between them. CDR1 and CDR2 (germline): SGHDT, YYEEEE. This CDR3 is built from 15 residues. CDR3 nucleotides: TGTGCCAGCAGCTCGCCGGGACTGGCCGGCTACGAGCAGTACTTC. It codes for CASSSPGLAGYEQYF.

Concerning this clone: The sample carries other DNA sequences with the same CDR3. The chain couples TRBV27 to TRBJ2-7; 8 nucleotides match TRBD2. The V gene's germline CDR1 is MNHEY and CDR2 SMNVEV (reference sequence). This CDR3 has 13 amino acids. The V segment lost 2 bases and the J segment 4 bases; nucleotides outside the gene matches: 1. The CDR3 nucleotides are TGTGCCAGCAGTTTAACTAGCGGTTACGAGCAGTACTTC. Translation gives CASSLTSGYEQYF.

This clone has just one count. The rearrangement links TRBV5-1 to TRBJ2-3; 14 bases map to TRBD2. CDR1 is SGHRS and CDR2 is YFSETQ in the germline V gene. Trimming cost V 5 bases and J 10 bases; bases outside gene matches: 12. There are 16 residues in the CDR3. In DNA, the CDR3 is TGCGCCAGCAGTCCGACTAGCGGGAGGGCCCTTGATGCGCAGTATTTT. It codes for CASSPTSGRALDAQYF.

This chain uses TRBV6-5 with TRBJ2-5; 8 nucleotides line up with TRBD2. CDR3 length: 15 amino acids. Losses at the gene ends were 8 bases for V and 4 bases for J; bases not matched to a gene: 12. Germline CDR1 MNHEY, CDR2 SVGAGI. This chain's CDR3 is CASQRAGDRGETQYF. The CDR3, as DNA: TGTGCCAGCCAAAGAGCGGGAGATCGAGGAGAGACCCAGTACTTC.

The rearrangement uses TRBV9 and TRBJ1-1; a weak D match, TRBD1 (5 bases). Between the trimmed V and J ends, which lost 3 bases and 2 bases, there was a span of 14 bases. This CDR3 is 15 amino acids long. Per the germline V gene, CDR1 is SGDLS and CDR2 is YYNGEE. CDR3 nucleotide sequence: TGTGCCAGCAGCGAATATACAGGCCCTAACACTGAAGCTTTCTTT. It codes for CASSEYTGPNTEAFF.

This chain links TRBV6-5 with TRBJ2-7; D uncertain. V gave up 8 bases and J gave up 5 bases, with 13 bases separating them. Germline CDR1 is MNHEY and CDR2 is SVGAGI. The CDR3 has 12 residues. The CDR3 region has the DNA TGTGCCAGCCAAGACTCGATCCACGAGCAGTACTTC. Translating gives CASQDSIHEQYF.

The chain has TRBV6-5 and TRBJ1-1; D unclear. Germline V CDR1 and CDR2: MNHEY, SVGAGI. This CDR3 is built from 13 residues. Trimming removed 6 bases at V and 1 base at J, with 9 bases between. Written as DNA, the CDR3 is TGTGCCAGCAGGCCCGGAGGGAACACTGAAGCTTTCTTT. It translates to CASRPGGNTEAFF.

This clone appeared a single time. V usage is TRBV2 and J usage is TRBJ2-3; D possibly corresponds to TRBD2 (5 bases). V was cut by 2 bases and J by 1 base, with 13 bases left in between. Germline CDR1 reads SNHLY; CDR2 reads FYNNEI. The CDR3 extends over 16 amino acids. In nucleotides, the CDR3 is TGTGCCAGCAGTGAAACTTGGGGAGTCCGCACAGATACGCAGTATTTT. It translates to CASSETWGVRTDTQYF.

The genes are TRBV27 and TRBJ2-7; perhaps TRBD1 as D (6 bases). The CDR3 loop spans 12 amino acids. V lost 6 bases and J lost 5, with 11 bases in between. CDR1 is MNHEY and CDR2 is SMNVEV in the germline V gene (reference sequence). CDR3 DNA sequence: TGTGCCAGCAGAACAGGGTCCCACGAGCAGTACTTC. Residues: CASRTGSHEQYF.

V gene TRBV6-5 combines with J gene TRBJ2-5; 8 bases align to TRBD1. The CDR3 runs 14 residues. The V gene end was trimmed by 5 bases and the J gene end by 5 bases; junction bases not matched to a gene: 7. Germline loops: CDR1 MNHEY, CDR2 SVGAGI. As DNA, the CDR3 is TGTGCCAGCAGTAACGGACAGGGAGGCGAGACCCAGTACTTC. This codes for CASSNGQGGETQYF.

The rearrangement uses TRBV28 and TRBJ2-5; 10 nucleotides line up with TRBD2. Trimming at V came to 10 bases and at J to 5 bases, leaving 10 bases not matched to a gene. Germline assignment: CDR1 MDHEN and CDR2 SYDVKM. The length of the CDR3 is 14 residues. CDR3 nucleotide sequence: TGTGCCACTGCCAAGCGGGAGGGGAGGGAGACCCAGTACTTC. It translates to CATAKREGRETQYF.

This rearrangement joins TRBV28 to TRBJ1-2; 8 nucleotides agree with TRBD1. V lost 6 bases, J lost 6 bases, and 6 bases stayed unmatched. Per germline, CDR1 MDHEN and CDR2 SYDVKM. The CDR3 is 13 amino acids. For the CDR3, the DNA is TGTGCCAGCAGCTGGACAGGGTACGATGGCTACACCTTC. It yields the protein CASSWTGYDGYTF.

CDR3 DNA sequence: TGTGCCAGCAGTGAATATGAGCAGTTCTTC. Residues: CASSEYEQFF. V is TRBV25-1 and J is TRBJ2-1; D is unresolved. CDR1 is MGHDK and CDR2 is SYGVNS in the germline V gene. V was trimmed by 0 bases and J by 9 bases, leaving 0 bases between them. CDR3 length equals 10 residues.

CDR3 sequence: CASSSVYRGSSYNEQFF. CDR3 nucleotide sequence: TGCGCCAGCAGCTCCGTGTATCGGGGGAGCTCCTACAATGAGCAGTTCTTC. The chain has TRBV5-1 and TRBJ2-1; tentative D call: TRBD2 (6 bases). V lost 3 bases, J lost 0 bases, and 16 bases lay in between. The germline V gene encodes CDR1 SGHRS and CDR2 YFSETQ. The CDR3 totals 17 residues.

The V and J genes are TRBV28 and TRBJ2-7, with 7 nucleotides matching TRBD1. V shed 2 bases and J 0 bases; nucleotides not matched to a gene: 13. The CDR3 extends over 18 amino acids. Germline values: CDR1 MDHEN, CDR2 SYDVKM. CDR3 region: CASSLEGRTGVLSYEQYF. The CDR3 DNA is TGTGCCAGCAGTTTAGAAGGTCGAACAGGGGTCCTCTCCTACGAGCAGTACTTC.

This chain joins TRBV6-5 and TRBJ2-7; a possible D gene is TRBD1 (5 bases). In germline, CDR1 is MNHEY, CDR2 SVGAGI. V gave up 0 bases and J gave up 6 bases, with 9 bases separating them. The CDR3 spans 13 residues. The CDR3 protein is CASSYSQGSEQYF. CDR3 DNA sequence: TGTGCCAGCAGTTACTCGCAGGGATCCGAGCAGTACTTC.

CDR3 sequence: CASSSRDRGHEQYF. For the CDR3, the DNA is TGTGCCAGCAGTTCCCGGGACAGGGGACACGAGCAGTACTTC. The rearrangement joins TRBV6-5 to TRBJ2-7, with 10 bases lining up with TRBD1. The CDR3 spans 14 residues. V lost 4 bases to trimming and J lost 5 bases; unmatched junction nucleotides: 5. CDR1 MNHEY and CDR2 SVGAGI come from the germline V gene.

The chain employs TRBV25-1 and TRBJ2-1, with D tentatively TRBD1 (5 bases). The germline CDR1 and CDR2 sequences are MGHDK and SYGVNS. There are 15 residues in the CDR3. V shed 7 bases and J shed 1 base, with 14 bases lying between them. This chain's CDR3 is CASKPFQGSYNEQFF. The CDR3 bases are TGTGCCAGCAAACCTTTCCAGGGTTCCTACAATGAGCAGTTCTTC.

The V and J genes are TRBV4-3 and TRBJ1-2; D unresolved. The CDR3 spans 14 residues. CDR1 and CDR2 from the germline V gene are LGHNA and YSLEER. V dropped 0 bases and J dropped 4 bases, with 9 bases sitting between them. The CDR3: CASSQDLTAYGYTF. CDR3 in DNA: TGCGCCAGCAGCCAAGATCTGACGGCCTATGGCTACACCTTC.

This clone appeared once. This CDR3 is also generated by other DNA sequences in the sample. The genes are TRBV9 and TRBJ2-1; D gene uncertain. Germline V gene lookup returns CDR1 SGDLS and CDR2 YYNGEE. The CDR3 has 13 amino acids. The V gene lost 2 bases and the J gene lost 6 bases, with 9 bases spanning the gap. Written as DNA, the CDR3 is TGTGCCAGCAGCGTTTCAGGCAGCAATGAGCAGTTCTTC. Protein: CASSVSGSNEQFF.

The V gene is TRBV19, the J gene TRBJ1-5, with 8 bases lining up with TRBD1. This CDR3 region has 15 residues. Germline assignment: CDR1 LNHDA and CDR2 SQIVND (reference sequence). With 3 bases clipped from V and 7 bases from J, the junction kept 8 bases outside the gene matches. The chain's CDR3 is CASSIRQGAWQPQHF. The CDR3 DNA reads TGTGCCAGTAGTATCCGCCAGGGGGCTTGGCAGCCCCAGCATTTT.

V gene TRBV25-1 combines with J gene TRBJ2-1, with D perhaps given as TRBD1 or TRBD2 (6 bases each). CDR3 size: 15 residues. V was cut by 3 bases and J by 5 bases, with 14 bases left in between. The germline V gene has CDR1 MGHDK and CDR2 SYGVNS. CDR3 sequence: CASSDRGALHNEQFF. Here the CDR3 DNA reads TGTGCCAGCAGTGATAGGGGGGCCTTACACAATGAGCAGTTCTTC.